This T cell receptor (beta chain) was observed in a study of blood T cell repertoires in COVID-19. Participants came from roughly 24 US areas, aged roughly 18 to 95 years. CDR3 length: 15 amino acids. Trimming cost V 5 bases and J 3 bases; bases outside gene matches: 5. Germline V gene data show CDR1 as SGHTA and CDR2 as FQGNSA. This clone was detected once. Produced via immunoSEQ multiplex PCR; TCRdb's table is partial and in-frame only. This sample has roughly 430,000 clones, with nearly 90% found just once. J is TRBJ2-2 and V is TRBV7-2; 8 nucleotides align to TRBD1. This receptor was obtained from a woman aged 18-30 years who had been exposed to COVID-19. Sample: PBMCs or T cells enriched from blood (not recorded which). Here the CDR3 reads CASSTYRGYTGELFF. The CDR3, as DNA: TGTGCCAGCAGCACATACAGGGGGTACACCGGGGAGCTGTTTTTT. The full variable domain, with the rest looked up from reference TRBV7-2 and TRBJ2-2, is GAGVSQSPSNKVTEKGKDVELRCDPISGHTALYWYRQSLGQGLEFLIYFQGNSAPDKSGLPSDRFSAERTGGSVSTLTIQRTQQEDSAVYLCASSTYRGYTGELFFGEGSRLTVL.